Below, 30 T cell receptor beta chains from the same sample are listed, as sequenced in a study of shared clonotypes between healthy human individuals. Libraries were prepared by immunoSEQ multiplex PCR; TCRdb keeps only in-frame clonotypes and omits some of them. The data hold roughly 1,000,000 clones, with 78% observed a single time. Specimen: memory CD4+ T cells from PBMCs. Subset in this sample: CD45RA-negative fraction. These receptors all come from a young man in good health. Some clones in this sample may be carry-over from other donors' samples.

V is TRBV5-4 and J is TRBJ2-5; the match to TRBD1 covers 8 bases. Germline values: CDR1 SGHNT, CDR2 YYREEE (reference sequence). After removal of 4 bases from V and 7 bases from J, the junction contained 12 bases not matched to a gene. The CDR3 sequence is 15 residues long. CDR3 sequence reads: CASSRDRGVGGTQYF. The CDR3 DNA reads as TGTGCCAGCAGCCGTGACAGGGGCGTGGGGGGGACCCAGTACTTC.

In DNA, the CDR3 is TGTGCCAGCAGCCCCAGGGTTGCGGGCTATGGCTACACCTTC. Translation: CASSPRVAGYGYTF. The V gene is TRBV6-6, the J gene TRBJ1-2, with D maybe TRBD1 (5 bases). V was trimmed by 6 bases and J by 4 bases, leaving 15 bases between them. This CDR3 is 14 amino acids long. CDR1 is MNHNY, CDR2 SVGAGI, per germline (reference sequence).

In DNA, the CDR3 is TGTGCCAGCCGGGACTCTCGGGACATTCAGTACTTC. Encoded protein: CASRDSRDIQYF. The chain joins TRBV5-8 to TRBJ2-4, with D possibly TRBD2 on 6 matching bases. The CDR3 has 12 amino acids. V shed 7 bases and J shed 8 bases, with 13 bases lying between them. CDR1 is SGHTS, CDR2 YDEGEE, per germline.

The J gene is TRBJ1-2, the V gene TRBV19; TRBD1 aligns across 7 bases. There are 14 residues in the CDR3. Germline V gives CDR1 LNHDA, CDR2 SQIVND (reference sequence). The junction had 3 bases not matched to a gene; V was cut back by 2 bases and J by 3 bases. The CDR3 bases are TGTGCCAGTAGTATACTCAGGGGGGACTATGGCTACACCTTC. Translation gives CASSILRGDYGYTF.

V gene TRBV7-9 combines with J gene TRBJ2-7, with a tentative D call TRBD1 (6 bases). CDR3 length: 11 residues. V was shortened by 10 bases and J by 3 bases, with 10 bases between the two germline ends. Germline V gene sequence: CDR1 SEHNR, CDR2 FQNEAQ (reference sequence). The CDR3 is CAIETGYEQYF. The CDR3 bases are TGTGCCATCGAGACAGGCTACGAGCAGTACTTC.

The genes are TRBV29-1 and TRBJ1-4; 8 bases fit TRBD1. Looked up from germline, CDR1 is SQVTM and CDR2 is ANQGSEA. CDR3 length: 14 amino acids. V lost 5 bases, J lost 4 bases, and 6 bases stayed unmatched. The CDR3 loop is CSVSGGSINEKLFF. The CDR3 bases are TGCAGCGTTTCAGGGGGCTCCATTAATGAAAAACTGTTTTTT. Complete variable domain (other parts from reference TRBV29-1 and TRBJ1-4): SAVISQKPSRDICQRGTSLTIQCQVDSQVTMMFWYRQQPGQSLTLIATANQGSEATYESGFVIDKFPISRPNLTFSTLTVSNMSPEDSSIYLCSVSGGSINEKLFFGSGTQLSVL.

The chain employs TRBV12-5 and TRBJ1-3; D unresolved. The V gene lost 6 bases and the J gene lost 0 bases, with 12 bases spanning the gap. Germline CDR1 is LGHNT and CDR2 is FRNRAP. CDR3 size: 15 residues. Here the CDR3 DNA reads TGTGCTAGTGGCAGAGACGGGAGCTCTGGAAACACCATATATTTT. This translates into CASGRDGSSGNTIYF. Looking up the rest from reference TRBV12-5 and TRBJ1-3 gives the full variable domain: DARVTQTPRHKVTEMGQEVTMRCQPILGHNTVFWYRQTMMQGLELLAYFRNRAPLDDSGMPKDRFSAEMPDATLATLKIQPSEPRDSAVYFCASGRDGSSGNTIYFGEGSWLTVV.

This clone has more than one count but fewer than ten. The chain joins TRBV5-1 to TRBJ2-1; a possible D gene is TRBD1 (6 bases). CDR1 is SGHRS and CDR2 is YFSETQ in the germline V gene. The CDR3 contains 17 residues. The V and J ends lost 6 bases and 0 bases respectively, with 19 bases between them. CDR3 sequence (DNA): TGCGCCAGCATGTCTCGGGGTCAGGGGATCTCCTACAATGAGCAGTTCTTC. It translates to CASMSRGQGISYNEQFF.

This clone was picked up one time. The chain has TRBV30 and TRBJ1-2, with TRBD1 as a possible D gene (5 bases). V was trimmed by 4 bases and J by 2 bases, leaving 8 bases between them. Per the germline V gene, CDR1 is GTSNPN and CDR2 is SVGIG (reference sequence). The CDR3 contains 12 residues. The DNA of the CDR3 is TGTGCCTGGACAAAGGGGAACTATGGCTACACCTTC. This gives the protein CAWTKGNYGYTF.

The chain joins TRBV27 to TRBJ2-3; a weak D match, TRBD1 (6 bases). The V gene lost 6 bases and the J gene lost 2 bases, with 15 bases spanning the gap. Germline V CDR1 and CDR2: MNHEY, SMNVEV (reference sequence). CDR3 size: 15 residues. For the CDR3, the DNA is TGTGCCAGCAGCTGGGGGCCACGGACCACAGATACGCAGTATTTT. This translates into CASSWGPRTTDTQYF.

The chain has TRBV7-2 and TRBJ1-3, with D hard to call. The germline V and J ends were trimmed by 4 bases and 5 bases, with 6 bases remaining between them. Germline loops: CDR1 SGHTA, CDR2 FQGNSA. This CDR3 contains 12 residues. CDR3 nucleotide sequence: TGTGCCAGCAGCTCAGTTAGAAACACCATATATTTT. This gives the protein CASSSVRNTIYF.

V gene TRBV11-3 combines with J gene TRBJ2-3, with 7 bases lining up with TRBD1. The germline CDR1 and CDR2 sequences are SGHNT and YENEEA. J lost 0 bases, V lost 2 bases, and 2 bases had no gene match. The CDR3 length is 15 residues. DNA of the CDR3: TGTGCCAGCAGCTTACAGGGGGTAAGCACAGATACGCAGTATTTT. Translating gives CASSLQGVSTDTQYF.

The table lists this clone with a few counts. The chain carries TRBV28 and TRBJ1-2, with D unresolved. V was trimmed by 7 bases and J by 3 bases, leaving 9 bases between them. CDR1 and CDR2 from the germline V gene are MDHEN and SYDVKM. There are 12 residues in the CDR3. The CDR3 sequence: CASTGIDYGYTF. The CDR3 DNA follows: TGTGCCAGCACGGGGATCGACTATGGCTACACCTTC.

CDR3 amino acids: CASSQDWGTGELFF. The CDR3 DNA follows: TGTGCCAGCAGCCAAGATTGGGGGACCGGGGAGCTGTTTTTT. V gene TRBV4-2 combines with J gene TRBJ2-2; D possibly matches TRBD1 or TRBD2 (5 bases each). V lost 0 bases and J 5 bases, leaving 7 bases between the germline ends. This CDR3 spans 14 amino acids. The germline CDR1 and CDR2 sequences are LGHNA and YNFKEQ.

This chain connects TRBV10-3 to TRBJ1-5; D gene uncertain. From germline, CDR1 is ENHRY and CDR2 SYGVKD. Trimming pared 3 bases from V and 7 bases from J, leaving 22 bases between. This CDR3 is 17 amino acids long. The CDR3 loop is CAISDHRGLIPWQPQHF. In DNA, the CDR3 is TGTGCCATCAGTGATCATCGAGGACTTATCCCCTGGCAGCCCCAGCATTTT.

A note on this clone: At the DNA level, this CDR3 is encoded by other sequences in the same sample as well. This chain links TRBV7-9 with TRBJ1-1; a possible D gene is TRBD1 (5 bases). Trimming took off 4 bases at V and 4 bases at J, with 10 bases between the two ends. The CDR3 consists of 13 residues. Germline V gene lookup returns CDR1 SEHNR and CDR2 FQNEAQ (reference sequence). Here the CDR3 DNA reads TGTGCCAGCAGCTCTGGGGGGGGCACTGAAGCTTTCTTT. It yields the protein CASSSGGGTEAFF.

This clone was seen only a few times. The V and J genes are TRBV7-2 and TRBJ2-7; tentatively, D is TRBD2 (5 bases). V lost 5 bases to trimming and J lost 5 bases, with 16 bases between them. Germline V lookup: CDR1 SGHTA, CDR2 FQGNSA. This CDR3 is 14 amino acids long. The chain's CDR3 is CASSPTSAGNEQYF. The CDR3 region has the DNA TGTGCCAGCAGCCCAACCTCTGCCGGGAACGAGCAGTACTTC.

This rearrangement joins TRBV28 to TRBJ2-7; no definite D call. CDR1 is MDHEN, CDR2 SYDVKM, per germline. This CDR3 comprises 12 residues. The V end lost 6 bases, the J end lost 9 bases, and 15 bases lay between the germline ends. CDR3 DNA: TGTGCCAGCAGCCCCCTCATAGGTGGGCAGTACTTC. It yields the protein CASSPLIGGQYF.

The chain is built from TRBV7-2 and TRBJ2-3; unclear D gene. CDR3 length: 13 amino acids. V was trimmed by 0 bases and J by 6 bases, leaving 7 bases between them. CDR1 SGHTA and CDR2 FQGNSA come from the germline V gene. The CDR3 sequence is CASSLAGIDTQYF. As DNA, the CDR3 is TGTGCCAGCAGCTTAGCGGGCATCGATACGCAGTATTTT.

The rearrangement joins TRBV7-2 to TRBJ2-7; 11 bases match TRBD1. The CDR3 extends over 16 amino acids. Germline CDR1 SGHTA, CDR2 FQGNSA. The V segment lost 6 bases and the J segment 2 bases; nucleotides outside the gene matches: 9. The CDR3 spells CASRPSGGQGAYEQYF. DNA for the CDR3: TGTGCCAGCAGGCCCTCGGGGGGACAGGGGGCCTACGAGCAGTACTTC.

A word on this clone: Other nucleotide sequences in the sample specify the same CDR3. The V call is TRBV27, the J call TRBJ1-4, with D perhaps matching TRBD1 (5 bases). Looked up from germline, CDR1 is MNHEY and CDR2 is SMNVEV (reference sequence). The CDR3 consists of 13 residues. V lost 2 bases, J lost 8 bases, and 9 bases lay in between. CDR3 protein: CASSLRGGEKLFF. The CDR3 region has the DNA TGTGCCAGCAGTTTACGGGGCGGGGAAAAACTGTTTTTT.

The rearrangement uses TRBV23-1 and TRBJ2-2; 8 bases match TRBD2. TRBV23-1 is an ORF, with its function uncertain. J lost 5 bases, V lost 5 bases, and 10 bases had no gene match. The CDR3 runs 16 residues. CDR3 residues: CASSNFTGGPTGELFF. For the CDR3, the DNA is TGCGCCAGCAGTAACTTCACGGGAGGGCCAACCGGGGAGCTGTTTTTT.

The V call is TRBV5-1, the J call TRBJ2-3, with TRBD2 matching 7 bases. This CDR3 spans 14 amino acids. The junction had 4 bases not matched to a gene; V was cut back by 4 bases and J by 2 bases. Germline values: CDR1 SGHRS, CDR2 YFSETQ. The CDR3 DNA reads TGCGCCAGCAGCGGGGGGACTACCACAGATACGCAGTATTTT. Its translation is CASSGGTTTDTQYF.

The chain is built from TRBV28 and TRBJ2-3, with D unclear. V was trimmed by 1 base and J by 7 bases, leaving 12 bases between them. The germline V gene encodes CDR1 MDHEN and CDR2 SYDVKM. The CDR3 sequence is 14 residues long. The CDR3 bases are TGTGCCAGCAGTTTATTGGCGCAGACCTATACGCAGTATTTT. Residues: CASSLLAQTYTQYF.

This clone was counted only a few times. The chain employs TRBV11-2 and TRBJ2-3; D is possibly TRBD2 (6 bases). The CDR3 totals 15 residues. Germline lookup yields CDR1 SGHAT and CDR2 FQNNGV. V was trimmed by 5 bases and J by 1 base, leaving 13 bases between them. CDR3 region: CASSVLAPGTDTQYF. For the CDR3, the DNA is TGTGCCAGCAGCGTACTAGCCCCTGGCACAGATACGCAGTATTTT.

The rearrangement links TRBV19 to TRBJ1-4, with a weak D call TRBD1 (5 bases). Trimming pared 4 bases from V and 6 bases from J, leaving 12 bases between. Looked up from germline, CDR1 is LNHDA and CDR2 is SQIVND (reference sequence). This CDR3 contains 14 residues. The CDR3 region has the DNA TGTGCCAGTAGTAAGGCCAGGGTGGATGAAAAACTGTTTTTT. Translation gives CASSKARVDEKLFF.

The gene calls are TRBV4-1 and TRBJ2-3; D is undetermined. CDR3 length: 13 residues. Germline CDR1 MGHRA, CDR2 YSYEKL. With 2 bases removed from V and 6 bases from J, the gap between germline ends came to 9 bases. DNA of the CDR3: TGCGCCAGCAGCCAATTCCACCGGGATACGCAGTATTTT. Protein: CASSQFHRDTQYF.

In this sample, this clone turned up a few times. The V gene is TRBV28, the J gene TRBJ2-7; TRBD1 might be the D (6 bases). With 7 bases removed from V and 3 bases from J, the gap between germline ends came to 28 bases. This CDR3 has 18 amino acids. CDR1 MDHEN and CDR2 SYDVKM come from the germline V gene. The CDR3 reads CASIARNQRQRGIYEQYF. The DNA of the CDR3 is TGTGCCAGCATCGCCCGGAATCAAAGACAGAGGGGGATCTACGAGCAGTACTTC.

V gene TRBV12-5 combines with J gene TRBJ2-1; 7 positions match TRBD2. V lost 3 bases to trimming and J lost 4 bases; unmatched junction nucleotides: 9. The CDR3 runs to 16 residues. Germline V lookup: CDR1 LGHNT, CDR2 FRNRAP. This chain's CDR3 is CASGLSLGGAYNEQFF. The DNA for the CDR3 is TGTGCTAGTGGTTTAAGTTTGGGAGGGGCGTACAATGAGCAGTTCTTC.

This clone was counted at least ten times. At the DNA level, this CDR3 is encoded by other sequences in the same sample as well. The rearrangement uses TRBV4-2 and TRBJ2-7, with D unresolved. Deletions cut 1 base from V and 1 base from J, with 8 bases between. Looked up from germline, CDR1 is LGHNA and CDR2 is YNFKEQ. This CDR3 is built from 14 residues. CDR3 loop: CASSQGTRSYEQYF. CDR3 bases: TGTGCCAGCAGCCAAGGGACCAGGTCCTACGAGCAGTACTTC.